Given below is one T cell receptor beta chain in context. Its specificity is unknown. With 7 bases removed from V and 3 bases from J, the gap between germline ends came to 13 bases. Per germline, CDR1 GTSNPN and CDR2 SVGIG (reference sequence). CDR3 length equals 12 residues. This sample stems from a study of circulating and synovial CD4+ cells in juvenile arthritis. Study findings and constraints: Compared with bulk blood, circulating pathogenic-like lymphocytes shared substantially more CDR3 sequences with synovial T cells. Circulating pathogenic-like and bulk T cells looked alike by Vbeta family usage. Diversity here was lower than in bulk blood CD4 cells.

The repertoire was sequenced with immunoSEQ multiplex PCR; TCRdb's copy has only in-frame clones and lacks some. Among 30,000 to 40,000 clones listed, 95% to 96% were seen once. This clonotype was obtained from a human donor with juvenile idiopathic arthritis. The J gene is TRBJ2-7, the V gene TRBV30, with a weak D call TRBD2 (5 bases). The sequencing sample was made of CD4+ T cells from blood. As DNA, the CDR3 is TGTGCCTTCTCTAAGGAGGTCTACGAGCAGTACTTC. Protein product: CAFSKEVYEQYF. Using reference TRBV30 and TRBJ2-7 for the parts outside the CDR3, the full variable domain is SQTIHQWPATLVQPVGSPLSLECTVEGTSNPNLYWYRQAAGRGLQLLFYSVGIGQISSEVPQNLSASRPQDRQFILSSKKLLLSDSGFYLCAFSKEVYEQYFGPGTRLTVT.